This record concerns one TCR beta chain sequence. This entry is derived from a study of blood T cell repertoires in COVID-19. Assay used: immunoSEQ multiplex PCR; TCRdb lists only in-frame clones, some missing. The sample lists 140,000 or so clones; around 85% were seen once. Germline CDR1 and CDR2: SGHTA and FQGTGA. V was clipped by 3 bases and J by 3 bases, with 7 bases between them. CDR3 length equals 13 residues. The sample consisted of PBMCs or T cells enriched from blood (not recorded which). This chain joins TRBV7-3 and TRBJ2-3; tentatively, D is TRBD1 (6 bases). This TCR came from a man aged 45-65 years who had recovered from COVID-19. CDR3 amino acids: CASSFTGTDTQYF. The CDR3 coding sequence is TGTGCCAGCAGCTTCACAGGGACAGATACGCAGTATTTT.